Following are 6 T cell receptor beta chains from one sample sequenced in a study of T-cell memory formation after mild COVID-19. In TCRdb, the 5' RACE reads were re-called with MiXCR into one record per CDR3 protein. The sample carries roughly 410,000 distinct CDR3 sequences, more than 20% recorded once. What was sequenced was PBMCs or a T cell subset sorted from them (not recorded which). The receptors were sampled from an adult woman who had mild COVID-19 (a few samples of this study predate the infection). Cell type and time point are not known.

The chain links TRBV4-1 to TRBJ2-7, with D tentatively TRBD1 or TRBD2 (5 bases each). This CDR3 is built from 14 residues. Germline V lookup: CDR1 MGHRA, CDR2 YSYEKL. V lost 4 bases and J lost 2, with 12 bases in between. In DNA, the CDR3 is TGCGCCAGCAGCCCCCCCGAGGGGACCTACGAGCAGTACTTC. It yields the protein CASSPPEGTYEQYF.

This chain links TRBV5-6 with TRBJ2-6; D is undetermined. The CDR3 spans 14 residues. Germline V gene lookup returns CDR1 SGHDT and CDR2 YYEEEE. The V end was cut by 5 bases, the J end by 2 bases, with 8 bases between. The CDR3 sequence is CASRGKTGANVLTF. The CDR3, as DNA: TGTGCCAGCAGAGGAAAAACTGGGGCCAACGTCCTGACTTTC.

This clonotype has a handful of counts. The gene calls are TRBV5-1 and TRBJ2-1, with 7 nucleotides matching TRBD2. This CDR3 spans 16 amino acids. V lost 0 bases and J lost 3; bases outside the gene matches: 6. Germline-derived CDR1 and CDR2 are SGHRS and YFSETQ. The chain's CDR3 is CASSLDGASGYNEQFF. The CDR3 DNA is TGCGCCAGCAGCTTGGATGGGGCTAGCGGCTACAATGAGCAGTTCTTC.

The CDR3 bases are TGTGCCAGTAGTTTATCAGCGGGAGTTCGTTCCCGGTACGAGCAGTACTTC. Translating it yields CASSLSAGVRSRYEQYF. The rearrangement links TRBV19 to TRBJ2-7, with 8 bases lining up with TRBD2. The CDR3 runs to 17 residues. CDR1 LNHDA and CDR2 SQIVND come from the germline V gene (reference sequence). After removal of 5 bases from V and 4 bases from J, the junction contained 16 bases not matched to a gene.

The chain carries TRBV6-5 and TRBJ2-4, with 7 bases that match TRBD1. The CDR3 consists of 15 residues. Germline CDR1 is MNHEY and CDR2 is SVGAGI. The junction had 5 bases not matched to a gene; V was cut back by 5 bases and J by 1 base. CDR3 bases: TGTGCCAGCAGTCACGACAGGGAGGCCAAAAACATTCAGTACTTC. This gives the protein CASSHDREAKNIQYF.

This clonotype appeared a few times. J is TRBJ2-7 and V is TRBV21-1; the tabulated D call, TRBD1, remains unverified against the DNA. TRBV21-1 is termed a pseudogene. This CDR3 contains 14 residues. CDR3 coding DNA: TGTGCCAGCAGGAAAGGGACAGGGGACTACGAGCAGTACTTC. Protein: CASRKGTGDYEQYF.